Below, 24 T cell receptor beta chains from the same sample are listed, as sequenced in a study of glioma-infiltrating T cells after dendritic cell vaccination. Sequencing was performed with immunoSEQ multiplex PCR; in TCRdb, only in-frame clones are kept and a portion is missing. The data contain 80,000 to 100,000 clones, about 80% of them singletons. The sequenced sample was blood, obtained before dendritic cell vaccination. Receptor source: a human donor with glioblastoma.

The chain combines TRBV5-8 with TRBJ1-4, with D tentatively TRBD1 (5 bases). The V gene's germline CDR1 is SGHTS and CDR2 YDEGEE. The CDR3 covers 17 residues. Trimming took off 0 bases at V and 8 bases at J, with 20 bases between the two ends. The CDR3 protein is CASSLVLTANAGEKLFF. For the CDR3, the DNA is TGTGCCAGCAGCTTGGTGTTGACAGCCAACGCAGGGGAAAAACTGTTTTTT.

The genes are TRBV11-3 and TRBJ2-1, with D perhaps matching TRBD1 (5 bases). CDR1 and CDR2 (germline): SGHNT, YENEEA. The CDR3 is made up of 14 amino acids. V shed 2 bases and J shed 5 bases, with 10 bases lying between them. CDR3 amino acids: CASSLSDTNNEQFF. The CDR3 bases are TGTGCCAGCAGCTTATCGGACACGAACAATGAGCAGTTCTTC.

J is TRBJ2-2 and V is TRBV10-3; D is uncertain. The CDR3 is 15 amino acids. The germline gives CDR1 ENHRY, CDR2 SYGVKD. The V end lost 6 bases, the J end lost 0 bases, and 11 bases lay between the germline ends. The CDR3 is CAISPDLANTGELFF. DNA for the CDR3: TGTGCCATCAGCCCCGACTTAGCGAACACCGGGGAGCTGTTTTTT.

The CDR3 loop reads CASSEWGGTGSPLHF. CDR3 nucleotides: TGTGCCAGCAGTGAATGGGGGGGTACGGGTTCACCCCTCCACTTT. The chain recombines TRBV6-1 with TRBJ1-6; D is possibly TRBD1 (5 bases). Germline values: CDR1 MNHNS, CDR2 SASEGT. The CDR3 loop spans 15 amino acids. V lost 2 bases to trimming and J lost 9 bases, with 14 bases between them.

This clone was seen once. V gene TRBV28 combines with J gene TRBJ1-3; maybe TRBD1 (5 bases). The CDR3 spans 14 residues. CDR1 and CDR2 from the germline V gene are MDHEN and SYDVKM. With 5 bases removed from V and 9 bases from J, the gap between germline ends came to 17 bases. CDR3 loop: CASSPSRAWGTIYF. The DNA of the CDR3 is TGTGCCAGCAGTCCGAGCAGGGCCTGGGGCACCATATATTTT.

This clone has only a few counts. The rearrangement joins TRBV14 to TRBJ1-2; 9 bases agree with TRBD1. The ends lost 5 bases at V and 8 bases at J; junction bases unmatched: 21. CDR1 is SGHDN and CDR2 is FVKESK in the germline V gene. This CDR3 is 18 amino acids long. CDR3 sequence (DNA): TGTGCCAGCAGCACACACGCCCCAGTCGGGACAGGGTCAAGCGGCTACACCTTC. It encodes CASSTHAPVGTGSSGYTF.

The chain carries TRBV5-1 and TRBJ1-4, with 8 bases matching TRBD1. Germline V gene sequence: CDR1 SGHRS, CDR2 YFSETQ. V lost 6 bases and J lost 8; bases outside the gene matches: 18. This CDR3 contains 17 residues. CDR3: CASKVPTGAFGDEKLFF. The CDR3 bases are TGCGCCAGCAAAGTCCCGACAGGGGCTTTTGGTGACGAAAAACTGTTTTTT.

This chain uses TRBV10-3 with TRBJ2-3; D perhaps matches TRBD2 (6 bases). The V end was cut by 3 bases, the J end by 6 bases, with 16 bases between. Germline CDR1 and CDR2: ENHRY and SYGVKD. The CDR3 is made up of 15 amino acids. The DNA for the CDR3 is TGTGCCATCAGTGAATTAGGGACTCCGGGGGATACGCAGTATTTT. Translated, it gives CAISELGTPGDTQYF.

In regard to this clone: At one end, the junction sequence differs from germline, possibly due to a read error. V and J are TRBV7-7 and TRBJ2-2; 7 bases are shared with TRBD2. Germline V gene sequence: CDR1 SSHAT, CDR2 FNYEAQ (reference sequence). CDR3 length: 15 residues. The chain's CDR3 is CASSFGGANTGELFF. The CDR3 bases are TGTGCTAGCAGCTTTGGGGGGGCGAACACCGGGGAGCTGTTTTTT.

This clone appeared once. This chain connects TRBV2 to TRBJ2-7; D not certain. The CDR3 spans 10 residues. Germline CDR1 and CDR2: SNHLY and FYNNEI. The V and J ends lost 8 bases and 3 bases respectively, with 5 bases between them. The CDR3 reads CASLLYEQYF. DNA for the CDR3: TGTGCCAGCTTACTCTACGAGCAGTACTTC.

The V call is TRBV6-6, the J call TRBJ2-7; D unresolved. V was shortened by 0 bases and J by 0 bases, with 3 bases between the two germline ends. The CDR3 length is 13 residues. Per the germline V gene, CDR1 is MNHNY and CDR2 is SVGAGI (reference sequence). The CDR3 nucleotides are TGTGCCAGCAGTTACTCGAGCTCCTACGAGCAGTACTTC. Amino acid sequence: CASSYSSSYEQYF.

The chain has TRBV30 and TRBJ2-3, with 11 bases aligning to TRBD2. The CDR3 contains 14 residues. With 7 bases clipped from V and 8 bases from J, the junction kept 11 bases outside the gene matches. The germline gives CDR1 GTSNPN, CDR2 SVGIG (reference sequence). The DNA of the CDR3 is TGTGCCTTTATGGGTTTAGCGGGGGGGGGTACGCAGTATTTT. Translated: CAFMGLAGGGTQYF.

The CDR3 DNA sequence: TGTGCCAGCTCACCACCGGTGGGAGTATACGAGCAGTACTTC. Translation: CASSPPVGVYEQYF. The chain carries TRBV18 and TRBJ2-7; D may be TRBD2 (5 bases). This CDR3 region has 14 residues. Germline V gives CDR1 KGHSH, CDR2 LQKENI. Trimming pared 0 bases from V and 4 bases from J, leaving 10 bases between. Using reference TRBV18 and TRBJ2-7 for the parts outside the CDR3, the full variable domain is NAGVMQNPRHLVRRRGQEARLRCSPMKGHSHVYWYRQLPEEGLKFMVYLQKENIIDESGMPKERFSAEFPKEGPSILRIQQVVRGDSAAYFCASSPPVGVYEQYFGPGTRLTVT.

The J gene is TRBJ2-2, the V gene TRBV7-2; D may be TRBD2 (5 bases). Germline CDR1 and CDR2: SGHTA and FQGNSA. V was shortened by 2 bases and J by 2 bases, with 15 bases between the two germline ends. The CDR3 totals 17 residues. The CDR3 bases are TGTGCCAGCAGCTTAAGAGGGATGCTGATTAACACCGGGGAGCTGTTTTTT. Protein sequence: CASSLRGMLINTGELFF.

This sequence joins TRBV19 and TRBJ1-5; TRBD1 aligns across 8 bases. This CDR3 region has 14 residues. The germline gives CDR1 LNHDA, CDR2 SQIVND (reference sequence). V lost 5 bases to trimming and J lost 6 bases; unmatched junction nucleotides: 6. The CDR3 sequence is CASSSGQGAQPQHF. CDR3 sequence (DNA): TGTGCCAGTAGTTCCGGACAGGGAGCTCAGCCCCAGCATTTT.

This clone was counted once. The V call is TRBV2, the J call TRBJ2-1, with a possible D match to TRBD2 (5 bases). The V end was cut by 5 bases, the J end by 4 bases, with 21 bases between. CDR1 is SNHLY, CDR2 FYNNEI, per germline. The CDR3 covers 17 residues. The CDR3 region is CASSPGPQAGTYNEQFF. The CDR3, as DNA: TGTGCCAGCAGTCCCGGGCCCCAGGCGGGTACTTACAATGAGCAGTTCTTC.

The CDR3 DNA reads as TGTGCCAGCAGCGGGGGACTAGCAGGGAACATTCAGTACTTC. Its protein product is CASSGGLAGNIQYF. The rearrangement joins TRBV9 to TRBJ2-4; TRBD2 matches 9 bases. CDR1 SGDLS and CDR2 YYNGEE come from the germline V gene. The CDR3 sequence is 14 residues long. The J segment lost 7 bases and the V segment lost 3 bases, leaving 5 bases of the junction unmatched.

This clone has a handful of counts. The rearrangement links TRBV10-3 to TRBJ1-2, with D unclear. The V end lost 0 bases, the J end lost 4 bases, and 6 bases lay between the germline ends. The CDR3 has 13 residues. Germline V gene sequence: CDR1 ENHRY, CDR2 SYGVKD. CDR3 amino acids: CAISESPGYGYTF. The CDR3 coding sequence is TGTGCCATCAGTGAGTCTCCAGGCTATGGCTACACCTTC.

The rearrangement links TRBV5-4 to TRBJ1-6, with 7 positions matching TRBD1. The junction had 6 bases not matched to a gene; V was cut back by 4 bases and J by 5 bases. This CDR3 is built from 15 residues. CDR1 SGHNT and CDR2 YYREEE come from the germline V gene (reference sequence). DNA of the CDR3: TGTGCCAGCAGCGCCGACAGGGACGATAATTCACCCCTCCACTTT. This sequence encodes CASSADRDDNSPLHF.

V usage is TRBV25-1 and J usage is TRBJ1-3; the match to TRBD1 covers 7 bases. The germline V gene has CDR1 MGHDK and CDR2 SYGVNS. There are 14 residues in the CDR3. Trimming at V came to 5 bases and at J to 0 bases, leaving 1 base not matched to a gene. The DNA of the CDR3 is TGTGCCAGCAGTCAGGGGGGCTCTGGAAACACCATATATTTT. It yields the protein CASSQGGSGNTIYF.

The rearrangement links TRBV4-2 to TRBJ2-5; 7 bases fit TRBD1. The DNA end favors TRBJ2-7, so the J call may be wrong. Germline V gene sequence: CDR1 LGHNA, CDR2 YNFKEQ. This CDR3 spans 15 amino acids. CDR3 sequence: CASSQDKGAAYEQYF. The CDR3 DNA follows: TGTGCCAGCAGCCAAGATAAGGGGGCGGCCTACGAGCAGTACTTC.

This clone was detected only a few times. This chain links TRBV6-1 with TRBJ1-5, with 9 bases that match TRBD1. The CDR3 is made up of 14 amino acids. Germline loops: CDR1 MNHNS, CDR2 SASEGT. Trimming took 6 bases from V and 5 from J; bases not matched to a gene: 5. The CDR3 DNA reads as TGTGCCAGCAGGCATACAGGGGGCTATCAGCCCCAGCATTTT. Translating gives CASRHTGGYQPQHF.

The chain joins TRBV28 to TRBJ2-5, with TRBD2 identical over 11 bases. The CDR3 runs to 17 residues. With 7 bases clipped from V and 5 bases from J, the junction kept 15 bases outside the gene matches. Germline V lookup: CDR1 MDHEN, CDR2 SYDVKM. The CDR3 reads CASTYTGTSGGGETQYF. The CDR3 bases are TGTGCCAGCACCTATACCGGGACTAGCGGAGGGGGGGAGACCCAGTACTTC.

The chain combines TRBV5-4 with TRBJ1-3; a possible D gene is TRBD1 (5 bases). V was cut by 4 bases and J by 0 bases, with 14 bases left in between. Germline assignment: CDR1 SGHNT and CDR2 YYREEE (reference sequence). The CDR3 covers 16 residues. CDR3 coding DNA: TGTGCCAGCAGCAGGGACTCTGGGCCCTCTGGAAACACCATATATTTT. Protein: CASSRDSGPSGNTIYF.